The 12 T cell receptor beta chains given below trace back to one sample, sequenced in a study of blood T cell repertoires in COVID-19. Method: immunoSEQ multiplex PCR; TCRdb's copy keeps in-frame clones and lacks some. The data show around 86,000 clones, more than 70% seen once. The sequencing input was peripheral blood. These receptor sequences come from a human donor with acute or convalescent COVID-19. The donor label of this sample is uncertain.

V gene TRBV7-3 combines with J gene TRBJ2-1; TRBD2 aligns across 7 bases. This CDR3 region has 15 residues. Germline CDR1 is SGHTA and CDR2 is FQGTGA. V lost 1 base to trimming and J lost 3 bases; unmatched junction nucleotides: 3. CDR3 residues: CASSLSGGLYNEQFF. DNA for the CDR3: TGTGCCAGCAGCTTAAGCGGGGGTCTCTACAATGAGCAGTTCTTC.

The rearrangement joins TRBV7-3 to TRBJ2-1; 10 bases are a match to TRBD2. V was pared by 3 bases and J by 6 bases, with 5 bases of the junction left unmatched. CDR3 size: 15 residues. CDR1 SGHTA and CDR2 FQGTGA come from the germline V gene. CDR3 bases: TGTGCCAGCAGCTTCCTAGCGGGGGCCCTCAATGAGCAGTTCTTC. It translates to CASSFLAGALNEQFF.

This clone was seen a single time. The V call is TRBV6-2 or TRBV6-3, the J call TRBJ2-4, with 12 bases matching TRBD1. Germline V gene sequence: CDR1 MNHEY, CDR2 SVGEGT. V lost 2 bases, J lost 3 bases, and 2 bases stayed unmatched. The CDR3 runs to 16 residues. The CDR3 DNA is TGTGCCAGCAGTTACGGGACAGGGGGCGGCAAAAACATTCAGTACTTC. Its translation: CASSYGTGGGKNIQYF.

This clone was found once. V and J are TRBV6-5 and TRBJ1-1, with 7 positions matching TRBD1. V lost 5 bases to trimming and J lost 3 bases; unmatched junction nucleotides: 6. The CDR3 has 14 residues. Per the germline V gene, CDR1 is MNHEY and CDR2 is SVGAGI. CDR3 protein: CASSHLGTDTEAFF. The CDR3, as DNA: TGTGCCAGCAGTCATTTGGGGACAGACACTGAAGCTTTCTTT.

The CDR3 nucleotides are TGTGCCAGCAGACCCGGGACAGCGAACACCGGGGAGCTGTTTTTT. Protein: CASRPGTANTGELFF. The rearrangement uses TRBV2 and TRBJ2-2; TRBD1 aligns across 7 bases. Unmatched junction bases numbered 4, after V lost 6 bases and J lost 0 bases. This CDR3 is 15 amino acids long. The germline CDR1 and CDR2 sequences are SNHLY and FYNNEI.

This clone was detected a few times. V and J are TRBV7-8 and TRBJ2-3; 9 bases match TRBD1. The length of the CDR3 is 16 residues. Germline V gene sequence: CDR1 SGHVS, CDR2 FQNEAQ. The V segment lost 0 bases and the J segment 2 bases; nucleotides outside the gene matches: 3. CDR3 protein: CASSLAGQGPTDTQYF. The CDR3 region has the DNA TGTGCCAGCAGCTTAGCGGGACAGGGCCCCACAGATACGCAGTATTTT.

The chain employs TRBV9 and TRBJ2-2, with TRBD2 identical over 11 bases. This CDR3 has 18 residues. J gave up 2 bases and V 0 bases, and 6 bases lay outside the gene matches. Looked up from germline, CDR1 is SGDLS and CDR2 is YYNGEE. This CDR3 is CASSVEVLAGANTGELFF. Here the CDR3 DNA reads TGTGCCAGCAGCGTAGAAGTACTAGCGGGAGCTAACACCGGGGAGCTGTTTTTT. Full variable domain (remainder filled in from reference TRBV9 and TRBJ2-2): DSGVTQTPKHLITATGQRVTLRCSPRSGDLSVYWYQQSLDQGLQFLIQYYNGEERAKGNILERFSAQQFPDLHSELNLSSLELGDSALYFCASSVEVLAGANTGELFFGEGSRLTVL.

The chain couples TRBV5-5 to TRBJ2-5, with a possible D match to TRBD1 (6 bases). The germline V gene encodes CDR1 SGHKS and CDR2 YYEKEE (reference sequence). V lost 1 base and J lost 5, with 12 bases in between. This CDR3 spans 14 amino acids. The CDR3: CASSLQGWGETQYF. DNA of the CDR3: TGTGCCAGCAGCTTGCAGGGGTGGGGTGAGACCCAGTACTTC.

The chain combines TRBV5-1 with TRBJ2-2, with a weak D call TRBD1 (5 bases). Germline-derived CDR1 and CDR2 are SGHRS and YFSETQ. The CDR3 is 14 amino acids. With 4 bases removed from V and 3 bases from J, the gap between germline ends came to 10 bases. CDR3: CASSPGHYTGELFF. The CDR3 DNA is TGCGCCAGCAGCCCCGGACACTACACCGGGGAGCTGTTTTTT.

V and J are TRBV27 and TRBJ1-5, with D possibly TRBD1 on 6 matching bases. Germline CDR1 is MNHEY and CDR2 is SMNVEV (reference sequence). CDR3 length: 12 residues. The V gene lost 6 bases and the J gene lost 4 bases, with 7 bases spanning the gap. The CDR3 DNA is TGTGCCAGCAGACAGGGAAATCAGCCCCAGCATTTT. Translating gives CASRQGNQPQHF.

This rearrangement joins TRBV6-6 to TRBJ2-1; unclear D gene. CDR3 length equals 12 residues. Between the trimmed V and J ends, which lost 7 bases and 8 bases, there was a span of 12 bases. CDR1 MNHNY and CDR2 SVGAGI come from the germline V gene (reference sequence). DNA of the CDR3: TGTGCCAGCACCCTTACTGCGGATGAGCAGTTCTTC. It codes for CASTLTADEQFF.

This chain uses TRBV7-2 with TRBJ2-5; TRBD1 is a possible D gene (6 bases). The CDR3 sequence is 16 residues long. Trimming pared 1 base from V and 0 bases from J, leaving 12 bases between. The germline gives CDR1 SGHTA, CDR2 FQGNSA. The CDR3 DNA is TGTGCCAGCAGCTTAGGGGGGACAAGGTACCAAGAGACCCAGTACTTC. Translated: CASSLGGTRYQETQYF.